This entry lists 9 T cell receptor beta chains sequenced from one sample in a study of lymphopenia after photon versus proton radiotherapy. Sequencing used immunoSEQ multiplex PCR; TCRdb keeps in-frame clones, though not all of them. The sample holds 35,000 to 45,000 clones, under 85% seen once. The specimen was peripheral blood, collected from a patient treated with proton-based radiotherapy. The receptor source for this set is a woman aged 70 to 79 with pancreatic cancer.

This chain uses TRBV6-4 with TRBJ2-1; tentatively, D is TRBD1 (5 bases). This CDR3 is built from 11 residues. Germline CDR1 MRHNA, CDR2 SNTAGT. V shed 2 bases and J shed 9 bases, with 5 bases lying between them. DNA for the CDR3: TGTGCCAGCAGTGACAGGGGTGAGCAGTTCTTC. Translation gives CASSDRGEQFF.

The genes are TRBV30 and TRBJ2-1, with TRBD1 matching 7 bases. CDR3 length equals 11 residues. After removal of 1 base from V and 11 bases from J, the junction contained 2 bases not matched to a gene. CDR1 GTSNPN and CDR2 SVGIG come from the germline V gene (reference sequence). The CDR3 sequence is CAWSAGGKQFF. In nucleotides, the CDR3 is TGTGCCTGGAGTGCAGGGGGTAAGCAGTTCTTC.

The chain couples TRBV6-6 to TRBJ2-7, with D possibly matching TRBD2 (7 bases). V was shortened by 6 bases and J by 1 base, with 16 bases between the two germline ends. Looked up from germline, CDR1 is MNHNY and CDR2 is SVGAGI (reference sequence). The CDR3 runs to 15 residues. CDR3 amino acids: CASRASGGASYEQYF. The CDR3 DNA sequence: TGTGCCAGCAGGGCCTCGGGGGGCGCGTCCTACGAGCAGTACTTC.

J is TRBJ2-1 and V is TRBV5-1; a weak D match, TRBD1 (5 bases). CDR1 SGHRS and CDR2 YFSETQ come from the germline V gene. V was shortened by 4 bases and J by 9 bases, with 20 bases between the two germline ends. This CDR3 has 15 residues. CDR3 residues: CASSSSGLKQGEQFF. CDR3 DNA sequence: TGCGCCAGCAGCAGCTCCGGGCTGAAGCAGGGTGAGCAGTTCTTC. The whole variable domain, remainder taken from reference TRBV5-1 and TRBJ2-1, is KAGVTQTPRYLIKTRGQQVTLSCSPISGHRSVSWYQQTPGQGLQFLFEYFSETQRNKGNFPGRFSGRQFSNSRSEMNVSTLELGDSALYLCASSSSGLKQGEQFFGPGTRLTVL.

CDR3 protein: CASSVTGGHQPQHF. The DNA of the CDR3 is TGTGCCAGTAGTGTCACAGGGGGCCATCAGCCCCAGCATTTT. The chain carries TRBV19 and TRBJ1-5, with 9 bases fitting TRBD1. V dropped 5 bases and J dropped 5; count of bases not matched to a gene: 4. Germline V CDR1 and CDR2: LNHDA, SQIVND (reference sequence). The CDR3 extends over 14 amino acids.

V is TRBV5-1 and J is TRBJ2-3; 7 nucleotides match TRBD2. In germline, CDR1 is SGHRS, CDR2 YFSETQ. The CDR3 covers 14 residues. V lost 2 bases, J lost 3 bases, and 3 bases stayed unmatched. The CDR3 sequence: CASSLTAGTDTQYF. DNA of the CDR3: TGCGCCAGCAGCTTAACAGCGGGAACAGATACGCAGTATTTT.

This clone has just a few counts. The chain joins TRBV7-9 to TRBJ2-1; D is perhaps TRBD1 (6 bases). Trimming removed 6 bases from V and 6 bases from J, with 15 bases in between. The germline V gene encodes CDR1 SEHNR and CDR2 FQNEAQ (reference sequence). The CDR3 sequence is 14 residues long. The CDR3 coding sequence is TGTGCCAGCAGTAGAAAAGGACAGACCAATGAGCAGTTCTTC. Translating it yields CASSRKGQTNEQFF. The full variable domain, rest sourced from reference TRBV7-9 and TRBJ2-1, is DTGVSQNPRHKITKRGQNVTFRCDPISEHNRLYWYRQTLGQGPEFLTYFQNEAQLEKSRLLSDRFSAERPKGSFSTLEIQRTEQGDSAMYLCASSRKGQTNEQFFGPGTRLTVL.

The CDR3 DNA follows: TGTGCCAGCAGCCTTACCGGGACAGGGGCATACGAGCAGTACTTC. It specifies CASSLTGTGAYEQYF. The chain has TRBV6-6 and TRBJ2-7, with 10 bases identical to TRBD1. The V gene end was trimmed by 6 bases and the J gene end by 4 bases; junction bases not matched to a gene: 9. Per germline, CDR1 MNHNY and CDR2 SVGAGI (reference sequence). The CDR3 is made up of 15 amino acids.

CDR3 nucleotide sequence: TGTGCCAGTAGGCCCGGGACACCCAGTGAGCAGTTCTTC. Protein: CASRPGTPSEQFF. V and J are TRBV19 and TRBJ2-1; D possibly corresponds to TRBD1 (6 bases). The V end was cut by 6 bases, the J end by 9 bases, with 15 bases between. Per germline, CDR1 LNHDA and CDR2 SQIVND (reference sequence). CDR3 length equals 13 residues.